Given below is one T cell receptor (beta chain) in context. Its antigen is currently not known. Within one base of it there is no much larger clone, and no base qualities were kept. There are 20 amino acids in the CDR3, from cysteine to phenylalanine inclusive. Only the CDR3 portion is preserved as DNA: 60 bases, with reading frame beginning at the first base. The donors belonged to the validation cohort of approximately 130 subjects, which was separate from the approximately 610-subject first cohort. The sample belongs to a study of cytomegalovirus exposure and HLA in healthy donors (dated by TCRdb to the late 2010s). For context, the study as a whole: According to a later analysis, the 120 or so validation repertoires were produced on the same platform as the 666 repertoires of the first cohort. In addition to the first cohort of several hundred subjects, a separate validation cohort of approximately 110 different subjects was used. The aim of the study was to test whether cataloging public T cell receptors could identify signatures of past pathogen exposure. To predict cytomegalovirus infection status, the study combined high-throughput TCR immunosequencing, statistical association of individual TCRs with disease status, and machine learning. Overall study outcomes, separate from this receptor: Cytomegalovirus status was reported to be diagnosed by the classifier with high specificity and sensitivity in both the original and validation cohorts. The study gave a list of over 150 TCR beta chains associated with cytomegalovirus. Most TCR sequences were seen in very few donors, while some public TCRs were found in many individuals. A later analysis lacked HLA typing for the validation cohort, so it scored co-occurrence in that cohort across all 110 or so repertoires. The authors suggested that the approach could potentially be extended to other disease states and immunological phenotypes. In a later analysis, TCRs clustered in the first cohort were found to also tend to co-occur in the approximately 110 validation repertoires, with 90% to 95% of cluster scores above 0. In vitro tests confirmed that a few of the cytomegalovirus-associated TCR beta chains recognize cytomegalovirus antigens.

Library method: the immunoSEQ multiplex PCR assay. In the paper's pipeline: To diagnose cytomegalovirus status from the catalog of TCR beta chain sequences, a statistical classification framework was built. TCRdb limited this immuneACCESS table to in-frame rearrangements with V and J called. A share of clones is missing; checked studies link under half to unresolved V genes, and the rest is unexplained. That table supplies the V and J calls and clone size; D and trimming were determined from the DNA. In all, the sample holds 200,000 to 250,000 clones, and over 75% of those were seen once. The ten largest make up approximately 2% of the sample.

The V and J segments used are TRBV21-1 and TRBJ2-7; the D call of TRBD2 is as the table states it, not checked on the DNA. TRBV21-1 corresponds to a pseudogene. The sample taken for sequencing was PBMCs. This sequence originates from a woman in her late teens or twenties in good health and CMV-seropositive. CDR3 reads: CASSSRQGSGRACSLYEQYF. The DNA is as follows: TGTGCCAGCAGCAGTAGGCAGGGTAGCGGGAGGGCCTGCTCTCTTTACGAGCAGTACTTC.